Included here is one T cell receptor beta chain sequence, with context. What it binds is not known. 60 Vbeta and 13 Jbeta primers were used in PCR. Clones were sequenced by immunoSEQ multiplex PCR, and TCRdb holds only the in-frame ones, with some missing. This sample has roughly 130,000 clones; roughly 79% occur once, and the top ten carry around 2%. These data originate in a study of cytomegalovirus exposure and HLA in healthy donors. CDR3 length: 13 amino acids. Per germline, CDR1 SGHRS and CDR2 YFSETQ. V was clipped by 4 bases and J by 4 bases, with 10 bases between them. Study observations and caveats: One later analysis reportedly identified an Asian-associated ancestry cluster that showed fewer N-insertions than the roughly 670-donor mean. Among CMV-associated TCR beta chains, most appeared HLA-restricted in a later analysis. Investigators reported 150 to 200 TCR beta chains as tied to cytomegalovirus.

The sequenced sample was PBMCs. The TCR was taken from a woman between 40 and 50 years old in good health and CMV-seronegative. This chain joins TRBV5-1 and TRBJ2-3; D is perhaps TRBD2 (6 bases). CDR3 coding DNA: TGCGCCAGCAGCGCCCGACTAGCAGATACGCAGTATTTT. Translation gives CASSARLADTQYF.